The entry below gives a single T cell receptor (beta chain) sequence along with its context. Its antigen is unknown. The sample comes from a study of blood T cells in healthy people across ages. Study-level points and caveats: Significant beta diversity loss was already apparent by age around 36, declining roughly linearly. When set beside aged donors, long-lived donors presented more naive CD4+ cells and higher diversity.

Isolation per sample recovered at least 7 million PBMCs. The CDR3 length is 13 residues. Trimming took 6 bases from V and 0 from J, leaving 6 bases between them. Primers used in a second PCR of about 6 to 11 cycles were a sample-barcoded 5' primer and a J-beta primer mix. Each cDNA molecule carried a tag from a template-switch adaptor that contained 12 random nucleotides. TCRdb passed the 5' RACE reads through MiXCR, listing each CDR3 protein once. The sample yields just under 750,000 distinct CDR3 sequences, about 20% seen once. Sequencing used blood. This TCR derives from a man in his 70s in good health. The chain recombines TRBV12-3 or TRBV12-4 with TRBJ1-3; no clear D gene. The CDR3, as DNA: TGTGCCAGCAGAGAAACCTCTGGAAACACCATATATTTT. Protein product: CASRETSGNTIYF.